These 2 T cell receptor beta chains share one sample of origin, sequenced in a study of T cell responses to AZD1222 COVID-19 vaccine. This table comes from immunoSEQ multiplex PCR, and its TCRdb copy is limited to in-frame clones, with some not included. The repertoire holds 120,000 to 150,000 clones, with under 95% as singletons. Sequenced material: peripheral blood, taken on day 0 of MenACWY control vaccination. These receptors were taken from an adult in good health.

The V call is TRBV30, the J call TRBJ1-1, with unresolved D. Germline loops: CDR1 GTSNPN, CDR2 SVGIG (reference sequence). Deletions cut 4 bases from V and 7 bases from J, with 10 bases between. The length of the CDR3 is 11 residues. In nucleotides, the CDR3 is TGTGCCTGGAAGGGCTACAGTGAAGCTTTCTTT. Protein sequence: CAWKGYSEAFF.

The V and J genes are TRBV4-1 and TRBJ2-2; D may match TRBD1 or TRBD2 (5 bases each). Germline V gives CDR1 MGHRA, CDR2 YSYEKL. This CDR3 is built from 13 residues. Deletions cut 6 bases from V and 7 bases from J, with 12 bases between. The CDR3 is CASRPLGDGELFF. The DNA of the CDR3 is TGCGCCAGCAGGCCCTTGGGGGACGGGGAGCTGTTTTTT.